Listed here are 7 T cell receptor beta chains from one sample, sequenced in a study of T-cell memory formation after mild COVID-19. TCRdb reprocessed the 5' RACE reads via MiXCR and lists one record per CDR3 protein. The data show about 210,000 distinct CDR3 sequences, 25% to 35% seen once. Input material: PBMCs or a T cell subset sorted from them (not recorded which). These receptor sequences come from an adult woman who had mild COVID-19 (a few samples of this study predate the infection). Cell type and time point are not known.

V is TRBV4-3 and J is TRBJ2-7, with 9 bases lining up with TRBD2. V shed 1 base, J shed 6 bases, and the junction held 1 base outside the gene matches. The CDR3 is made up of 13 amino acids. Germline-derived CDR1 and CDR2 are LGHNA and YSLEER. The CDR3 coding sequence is TGCGCCAGCAGCCAAGGAGCGGGAGGCGAGCAGTACTTC. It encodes CASSQGAGGEQYF.

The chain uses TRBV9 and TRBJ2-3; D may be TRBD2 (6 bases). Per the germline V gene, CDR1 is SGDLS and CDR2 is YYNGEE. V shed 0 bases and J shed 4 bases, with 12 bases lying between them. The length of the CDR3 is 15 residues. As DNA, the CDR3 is TGTGCCAGCAGCGTAGCTCCCAGGGAGGCAGATACGCAGTATTTT. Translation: CASSVAPREADTQYF.

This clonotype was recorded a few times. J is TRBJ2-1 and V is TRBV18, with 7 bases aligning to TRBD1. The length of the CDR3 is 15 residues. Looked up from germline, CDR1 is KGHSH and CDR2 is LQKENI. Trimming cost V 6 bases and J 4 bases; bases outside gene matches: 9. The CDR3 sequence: CASSNRQGTYNEQFF. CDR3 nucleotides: TGTGCCAGCTCGAACAGACAGGGCACTTACAATGAGCAGTTCTTC. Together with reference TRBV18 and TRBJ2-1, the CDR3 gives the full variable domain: NAGVMQNPRHLVRRRGQEARLRCSPMKGHSHVYWYRQLPEEGLKFMVYLQKENIIDESGMPKERFSAEFPKEGPSILRIQQVVRGDSAAYFCASSNRQGTYNEQFFGPGTRLTVL.

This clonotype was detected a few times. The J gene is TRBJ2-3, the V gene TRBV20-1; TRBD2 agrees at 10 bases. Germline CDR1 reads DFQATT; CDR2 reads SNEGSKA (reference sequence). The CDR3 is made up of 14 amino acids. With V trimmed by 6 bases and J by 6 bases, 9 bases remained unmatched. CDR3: CSARTSGRGDTQYF. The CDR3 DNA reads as TGCAGTGCCCGGACTAGCGGAAGAGGGGATACGCAGTATTTT.

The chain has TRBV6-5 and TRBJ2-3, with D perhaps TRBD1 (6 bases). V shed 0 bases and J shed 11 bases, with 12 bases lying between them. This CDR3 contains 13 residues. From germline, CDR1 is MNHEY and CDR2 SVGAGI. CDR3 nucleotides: TGTGCCAGCAGTTACTCTACTCAGGGGAAGCAGTATTTT. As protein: CASSYSTQGKQYF.

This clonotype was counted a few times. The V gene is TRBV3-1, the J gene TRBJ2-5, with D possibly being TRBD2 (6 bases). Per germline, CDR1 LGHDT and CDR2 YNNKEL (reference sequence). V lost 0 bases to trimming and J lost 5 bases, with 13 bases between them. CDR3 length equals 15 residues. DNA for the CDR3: TGTGCCAGCAGCCAAGATGCGGGGCGGTATGAGACCCAGTACTTC. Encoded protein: CASSQDAGRYETQYF.

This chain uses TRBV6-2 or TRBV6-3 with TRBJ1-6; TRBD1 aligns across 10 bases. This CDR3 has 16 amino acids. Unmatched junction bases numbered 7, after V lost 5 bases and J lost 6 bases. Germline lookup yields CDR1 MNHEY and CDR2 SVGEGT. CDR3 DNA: TGTGCCAGCAGTCCGCGGGACAGGGGTGTTAATTCACCCCTCCACTTT. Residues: CASSPRDRGVNSPLHF.